The rows below give T cell receptor beta chains drawn from one sample of a study of cytomegalovirus exposure and HLA in healthy donors. Clones were sequenced by immunoSEQ multiplex PCR, and TCRdb holds only the in-frame ones, with some missing. The sample yields about 140,000 clones, roughly 80% seen once. The sequencing input was PBMCs. The source of these receptors is a man between 40 and 49 years old in good health and CMV-seronegative. The CDR3 runs from the conserved cysteine through the conserved F or W. A D gene is named only where the DNA matches it firmly. Clone sizes are given selectively: once, few, many, or a class where the clone is expanded.

>TRBV5-1|NA|once|TRBJ1-1
TGCGCCAGCAGCTCGGAGACCGGCCGTAGGGAAGCTTTCTTT
CASSSETGRREAFF
>TRBV5-6|TRBD1|NA|TRBJ2-4
TGTGCCAGCAGCTCGTACAGGGGGGCCAAAAACATTCAGTACTTC
CASSSYRGAKNIQYF
>TRBV19|NA|NA|TRBJ1-5
TGTGCCAGTACCGTCCAGGGGTTCAGCAATCAGCCCCAGCATTTT
CASTVQGFSNQPQHF
>TRBV28|TRBD1|NA|TRBJ1-5
TGTGCCAGCAGTTTCACCGGGACAGGGAGCAATCAGCCCCAGCATTTT
CASSFTGTGSNQPQHF
>TRBV27|NA|NA|TRBJ1-1
TGTGCCAGCAGTTTATTAGGGGCGAACACTGAAGCTTTCTTT
CASSLLGANTEAFF
>TRBV7-9|TRBD2|NA|TRBJ2-6
TGTGCCAGCAGCTTAAACGGACTAGCGGGGAGCTCTGGGGCCAACGTCCTGACTTTC
CASSLNGLAGSSGANVLTF
>TRBV5-3|NA|few|TRBJ1-1
TGTGCCAGAAGCTTGAGAGAGGGAACTGAAGCTTTCTTT
CARSLREGTEAFF
>TRBV4-1|NA|NA|TRBJ2-2
TGCGCCAGCAGCCAAGATCAGGGCAGGAACACCGGGGAGCTGTTTTTT
CASSQDQGRNTGELFF
>TRBV2|NA|NA|TRBJ2-3
TGTGCCAGCAGTGTGTGGGGGGTTGACGCAGATACGCAGTATTTT
CASSVWGVDADTQYF
>TRBV5-1|TRBD2|few|TRBJ2-6
TGCGCCAGCAGCTCGGGGGGGTCTGGGGCCAACGTCCTGACTTTC
CASSSGGSGANVLTF
>TRBV6-1|TRBD1|NA|TRBJ2-5
TGTGCCAGCAGTGAATTGGGACAGGGTGACTTC
CASSELGQGDF
>TRBV6-5|NA|few|TRBJ1-1
TGTGCCAGCAGTTACTCAGGGAGGACTGAAGCTTTCTTT
CASSYSGRTEAFF
>TRBV5-6|TRBD1|once|TRBJ1-2
TGTGCCAGCAGCTTGTACGACAGGGGGCTTAACTATGGCTACACCTTC
CASSLYDRGLNYGYTF
>TRBV9|TRBD2|NA|TRBJ2-2
TGTGCCAGCAGCGTAGGTTCTAGCGGGGCCACCGAGGAGCTGTTTTTT
CASSVGSSGATEELFF
>TRBV10-1|TRBD2|NA|TRBJ2-1
TGCGCCAGCAGCAAATCACTAGCGGGGCAGAATGAGCAGTTCTTC
CASSKSLAGQNEQFF
>TRBV7-9|NA|NA|TRBJ2-5
TGTGCCAGCAGCCCCGACCGAGGCCAAGAGACCCAGTACTTC
CASSPDRGQETQYF
>TRBV18|TRBD1|NA|TRBJ1-4
TGTGCCAGCTCCCCGACAGGGACCCTTGCAACTAATGAAAAACTGTTTTTT
CASSPTGTLATNEKLFF
>TRBV5-5|TRBD2|NA|TRBJ2-3
TGTGCCAGCAGCCCCCGGGGGGGGACAGATACGCAGTATTTT
CASSPRGGTDTQYF
>TRBV11-2|TRBD1|NA|TRBJ1-2
TGTGCCAGCAGCTCACTACAGGGGTGGGGTACTGGCTACACCTTC
CASSSLQGWGTGYTF
>TRBV30|TRBD2|once|TRBJ2-5
TGTGCCTGGAGTTCGGGGGGGGAGACCCAGTACTTC
CAWSSGGETQYF
>TRBV15|NA|once|TRBJ2-7
TGTGCCACCAGCAGAGTGTCAGATGGAGGCACCTACGAGCAGTACTTC
CATSRVSDGGTYEQYF
>TRBV10-3|TRBD1|NA|TRBJ1-2
TGTGCCATCAGTGATCCGGACAGGGACTACAACTATGGCTACACCTTC
CAISDPDRDYNYGYTF
>TRBV10-2|TRBD1|NA|TRBJ2-1
TGCGCCAGCAGTGAGCCATGGACAGGGACCCCCCATGAGCAGTTCTTC
CASSEPWTGTPHEQFF
>TRBV25-1|TRBD1|NA|TRBJ1-1
TGTGCCAGCAGTGATCACGGACAGGGGGCTTCGTGGAACACTGAAGCTTTCTTT
CASSDHGQGASWNTEAFF
>TRBV7-9|NA|once|TRBJ1-1
TGTGCCAGCAGCTTACAGGGGAACATGAACACTGAAGCTTTCTTT
CASSLQGNMNTEAFF
>TRBV27|TRBD2|NA|TRBJ2-1
TGTGCCAGCGGGACTAGACTGAGCTCCTACAATGAGCAGTTCTTC
CASGTRLSSYNEQFF
>TRBV11-2|TRBD1|NA|TRBJ2-1
TGTGCCAGCCGAAAACCCGGACAGGGCATATCCTACAATGAGCAGTTCTTC
CASRKPGQGISYNEQFF
>TRBV4-3|NA|once|TRBJ1-2
TGCGCCAGCAGCCAAGAAGGGTCGAACCGCGGGGACCTCTATGGCTACACCTTC
CASSQEGSNRGDLYGYTF
>TRBV4-2|TRBD1|NA|TRBJ1-1
TGTGCCAGCAGCCAAGGCGGGGACAGGGTGGGCGCTGAAGCTTTCTTT
CASSQGGDRVGAEAFF
>TRBV2|TRBD2|NA|TRBJ2-1
TGTGCCACCAACATCGGGACTAGCGGGGGGAATGAGCAGTTCTTC
CATNIGTSGGNEQFF
>TRBV11-2|TRBD1|NA|TRBJ1-2
TGTGCCAGCAGCAGCCGGGCCGGGACAGGGGATGGCTACACCTTC
CASSSRAGTGDGYTF
>TRBV2|NA|once|TRBJ2-5
TGTGCCAGCAAGGGGGATGAAGAGACCCAGTACTTC
CASKGDEETQYF
>TRBV5-1|NA|few|TRBJ1-2
TGCGCCAGCAGCTTGGGCCAGGTGATTAACTATGGCTACACCTTC
CASSLGQVINYGYTF
>TRBV19|NA|NA|TRBJ1-1
TGTGCCAGTAGCCCGGCCAGGGGAGTGGGCACTGAAGCTTTCTTT
CASSPARGVGTEAFF
>TRBV4-2|NA|NA|TRBJ1-2
TGTGCCAGCAGCCAATCCCCGAGAAAAGATTATGGCTACACCTTC
CASSQSPRKDYGYTF
>TRBV5-6|NA|NA|TRBJ2-3
TGTGCCAGCAGCTACGGACTGGCCCTAAGCACAGATACGCAGTATTTT
CASSYGLALSTDTQYF
>TRBV10-3|TRBD2|once|TRBJ2-3
TGTGCCATCAGTGGGGCTAGCGGGAGCACAGATACGCAGTATTTT
CAISGASGSTDTQYF
>TRBV6-6|TRBD1|NA|TRBJ1-2
TGTGCCAGCAGTTACTGGGGGACAGATAATGGCTACACCTTC
CASSYWGTDNGYTF
>TRBV6-6|NA|NA|TRBJ1-5
TGTGCCAGCAGTGGGGGCATAGGGGCTACCCAGCCCCAGCATTTT
CASSGGIGATQPQHF
>TRBV4-1|TRBD1|NA|TRBJ2-3
TGCGCCAGCAGCCAAGCCCCGGGACAGGGGGCAACAGATACGCAGTATTTT
CASSQAPGQGATDTQYF
>TRBV4-1|TRBD1|NA|TRBJ2-1
TGCGCCAGCGCTAATGGACAGGGGACAATTCCGAATGAGCAGTTCTTC
CASANGQGTIPNEQFF
>TRBV5-1|TRBD1|NA|TRBJ2-7
TGCGCCAGCAGCTTAAACAGGGGAGACGAGCAGTACTTC
CASSLNRGDEQYF
>TRBV7-9|TRBD2|NA|TRBJ2-3
TGTGCCAGCAGCCAACAGAGGACTAGAGGGGCAGATACGCAGTATTTT
CASSQQRTRGADTQYF